This T cell receptor beta chain is drawn from a study of molecular identifiers for immune sequencing clone quantification. About the study: Four of five splits of RNA from around 18,000 or 91,000 naive CD8 cells were sequenced in replicates.

V shed 7 bases, J shed 2 bases, and the junction held 4 bases outside the gene matches. The CDR3 extends over 12 amino acids. Germline V lookup: CDR1 DFQATT, CDR2 SNEGSKA (reference sequence). This clonotype was seen ten or more times. Its target is not known. For bulk TCR libraries, previously described methods and listed TCR primers were used. TCRdb passed the PCR reads through MiXCR, listing each CDR3 protein once. In the table there are about 630,000 distinct CDR3 sequences, 25% of which are singletons. Whole-study results and caveats: Highly expanded clone sizes could be underestimated by identical TCR molecules sharing a barcode. In naive cells, clones above 20 RNA copies held under 1% of molecules, whereas in effector cells they held over 97%.

The V and J genes are TRBV20-1 and TRBJ2-7, with 8 bases that match TRBD2. The TCR originated in a human donor in good health. Some libraries in this study had Jurkat cell RNA spiked in. Sequences were obtained from naive CD8+ T cells from blood, with Jurkat cell RNA spiked in. Subset denoted: FACS-sorted CD8+CD4-CCR7+CD45RA+ naive T cells. CDR3 DNA: TGCAGTGTGGGGACTAGTCCCTACGAGCAGTACTTC. Amino acids: CSVGTSPYEQYF.